The source of this TCR beta chain is a study of regulatory T cells in long-lasting Graves disease. Study-wide results and limits: Persistent disease favored TRBV28, TRBJ1-2 and TRBJ2-5.

Building the TCR beta libraries relied on iRepertoire HTBI primers, and CDR3 regions underwent Arm-PCR. A single record per CDR3 protein comes from TCRdb applying MiXCR to the multiplex PCR reads. Of 550,000 to 650,000 distinct CDR3 sequences listed, about 16% are singletons. Germline CDR1 and CDR2: SGHRS and YFSETQ. The V gene lost 2 bases and the J gene lost 5 bases, with 13 bases spanning the gap. The CDR3 runs 15 residues. About this clonotype: Its antigen is undetermined.

Noted time point: newly diagnosed GD, antithyroid drugs for less than 3 months. PBMCs provided the RNA from which the TCR library was made. This sample also belongs to another study, concerning T cells in Graves' hyperthyroidism and ophthalmopathy. According to that study: During a first-round RT-PCR of the TCR CDR3, the HTBI primer set was used. Ophthalmopathy was model-predicted a median about 7.1 months pre-onset.

The sequence came from a man between 18 and 29 years old with Graves disease. The sequencing used peripheral blood mononuclear cells (PBMCs), collected at new diagnosis, from a patient treated with antithyroid drugs. The chain combines TRBV5-1 with TRBJ1-4; TRBD1 is a possible D gene (5 bases). CDR3: CASSFTGPSNEKLFF. CDR3 coding DNA: TGCGCCAGCAGCTTCACAGGCCCATCGAATGAAAAACTGTTTTTT. Combining the CDR3 with reference TRBV5-1 and TRBJ1-4 gives the whole variable domain KAGVTQTPRYLIKTRGQQVTLSCSPISGHRSVSWYQQTPGQGLQFLFEYFSETQRNKGNFPGRFSGRQFSNSRSEMNVSTLELGDSALYLCASSFTGPSNEKLFFGSGTQLSVL.